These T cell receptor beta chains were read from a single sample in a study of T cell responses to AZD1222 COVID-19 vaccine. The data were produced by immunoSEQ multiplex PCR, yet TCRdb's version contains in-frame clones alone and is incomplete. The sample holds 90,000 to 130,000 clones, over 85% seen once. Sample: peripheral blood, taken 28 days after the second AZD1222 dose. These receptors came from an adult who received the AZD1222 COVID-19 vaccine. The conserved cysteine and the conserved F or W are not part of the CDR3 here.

CDR3 protein: ASSGRGLGYGYT
V gene: TRBV7-2

CDR3 protein: ASSLTGTGELF
V gene: TRBV5-1

CDR3 protein: ASRVWGSTEAF
V gene: TRBV12-3/TRBV12-4

CDR3 protein: AISGQLNYGYT
V gene: TRBV10-3

CDR3 protein: ASSPLGGGYNEQF
V gene: TRBV18

CDR3 protein: ASSIGGSTTEAF
V gene: TRBV19

CDR3 protein: AIRVAGKGTDTQY
V gene: TRBV10-3

CDR3 protein: ASSQGEGQGVAARRPQH
V gene: TRBV4-2

CDR3 protein: ASSQDWTGSTLAKNIQY
V gene: TRBV4-2

CDR3 protein: ASSLTGSYEQY
V gene: TRBV5-1

CDR3 protein: ASSQDLPAGAETQY
V gene: TRBV4-2

CDR3 protein: ASSERLAVNTGELF
V gene: TRBV25-1

CDR3 protein: ASRAGGREDTQY
V gene: TRBV5-4

CDR3 protein: ASSLSGGTQY
V gene: TRBV7-9

CDR3 protein: ASSWGQGAWAF
V gene: TRBV6-2/TRBV6-3

CDR3 protein: ASSVRRTSYEQY
V gene: TRBV9

CDR3 protein: ASSLGSQGGNSPLH
V gene: TRBV7-2

CDR3 protein: ASSLVSGGYNEQF
V gene: TRBV7-9

CDR3 protein: ASGLVVGDPSSSSLH
V gene: TRBV12-5

CDR3 protein: ASTSLAAPGANVLT
V gene: TRBV27